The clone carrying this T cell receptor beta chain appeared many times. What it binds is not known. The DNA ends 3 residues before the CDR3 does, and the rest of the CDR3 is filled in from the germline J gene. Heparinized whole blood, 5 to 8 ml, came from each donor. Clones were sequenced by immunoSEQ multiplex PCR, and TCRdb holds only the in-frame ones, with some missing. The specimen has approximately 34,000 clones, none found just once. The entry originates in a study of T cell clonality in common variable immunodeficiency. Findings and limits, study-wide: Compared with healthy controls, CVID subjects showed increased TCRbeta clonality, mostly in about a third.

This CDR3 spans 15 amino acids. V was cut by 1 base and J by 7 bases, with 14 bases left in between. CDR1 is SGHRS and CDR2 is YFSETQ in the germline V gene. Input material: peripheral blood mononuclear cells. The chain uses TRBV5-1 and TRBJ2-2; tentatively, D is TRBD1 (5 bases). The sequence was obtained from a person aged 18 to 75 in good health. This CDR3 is CASSLNGRGNGELFF. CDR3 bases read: TGCGCCAGCAGCTTGAACGGAAGGGGCAACGGGGAG. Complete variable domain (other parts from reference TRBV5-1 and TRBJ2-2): KAGVTQTPRYLIKTRGQQVTLSCSPISGHRSVSWYQQTPGQGLQFLFEYFSETQRNKGNFPGRFSGRQFSNSRSEMNVSTLELGDSALYLCASSLNGRGNGELFFGEGSRLTVL.